This T cell receptor beta chain comes out of a study of blood T cells in healthy people across ages. The V gene's germline CDR1 is SEHNR and CDR2 FQNEAQ (reference sequence). Deletions cut 4 bases from V and 3 bases from J, with 20 bases between. This CDR3 comprises 17 residues. The study's findings and limits: Lack of knowledge of donor CMV status possibly confounded expanded clonotype changes.

All donors came from Russia, were Caucasian and healthy, and spanned ages roughly 6 to 95. Of note for this clonotype: Its antigen is still unknown.

Primers used in a second PCR of roughly 6 to 11 cycles were a sample-barcoded 5' primer and a J-beta primer mix. One entry per CDR3 protein, called by TCRdb with MiXCR from the 5' RACE reads. Of 790,000 or so distinct CDR3 sequences listed, around three fifths are singletons. This receptor was taken from a man in his forties in good health. V and J are TRBV7-9 and TRBJ2-3; perhaps TRBD2 as D (5 bases). Source material: blood. CDR3 DNA sequence: TGTGCCAGCAGCTCCCCCAAGCCCCTAGCTGCTACAGATACGCAGTATTTT. It is translated as CASSSPKPLAATDTQYF.